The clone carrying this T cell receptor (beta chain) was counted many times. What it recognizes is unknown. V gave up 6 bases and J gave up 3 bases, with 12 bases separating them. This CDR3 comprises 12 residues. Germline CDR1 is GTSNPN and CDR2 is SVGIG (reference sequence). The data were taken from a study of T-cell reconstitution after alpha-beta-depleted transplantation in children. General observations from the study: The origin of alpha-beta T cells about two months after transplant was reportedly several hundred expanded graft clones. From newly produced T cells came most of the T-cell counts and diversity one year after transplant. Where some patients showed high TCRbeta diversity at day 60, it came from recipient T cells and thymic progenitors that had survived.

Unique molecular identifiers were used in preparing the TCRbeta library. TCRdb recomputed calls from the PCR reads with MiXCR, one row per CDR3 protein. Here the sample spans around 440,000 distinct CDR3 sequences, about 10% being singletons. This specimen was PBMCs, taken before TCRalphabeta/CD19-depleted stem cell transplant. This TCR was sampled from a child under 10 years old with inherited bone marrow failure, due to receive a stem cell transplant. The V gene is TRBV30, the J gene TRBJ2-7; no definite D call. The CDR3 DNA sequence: TGTGCCTGCATTAGTTCGAACTACGAGCAGTACTTC. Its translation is CACISSNYEQYF.